This T cell receptor (beta chain) originates from a study of radiotherapy plus CTLA-4 blockade in lung cancer. Study information: Of all patients, around 20% responded objectively and approximately 31% showed disease control. General study results and limits: Radiotherapy was combined with ipilimumab, and tumor-derived TCR clones then expanded in blood.

In this sample, this clone turned up a few times. Its antigen is unknown. Germline V gene lookup returns CDR1 SNHLY and CDR2 FYNNEI. The V and J ends lost 3 bases and 4 bases respectively, with 9 bases between them. The CDR3 covers 13 residues. Data came from immunoSEQ multiplex PCR; TCRdb stores just in-frame clones and leaves some out. The table has about 98,000 clones, more than 75% seen once. Sequencing used peripheral blood, obtained from a patient treated with radiotherapy plus ipilimumab. The origin of this receptor is a human donor with non-small cell lung cancer who had a partial response to radiotherapy plus ipilimumab. The gene calls are TRBV2 and TRBJ1-1, with D possibly matching TRBD1 (6 bases). In DNA form, the CDR3 reads TGTGCCAGCAGTGAGGCCAGGGGCACTGAAGCTTTCTTT. This encodes CASSEARGTEAFF.